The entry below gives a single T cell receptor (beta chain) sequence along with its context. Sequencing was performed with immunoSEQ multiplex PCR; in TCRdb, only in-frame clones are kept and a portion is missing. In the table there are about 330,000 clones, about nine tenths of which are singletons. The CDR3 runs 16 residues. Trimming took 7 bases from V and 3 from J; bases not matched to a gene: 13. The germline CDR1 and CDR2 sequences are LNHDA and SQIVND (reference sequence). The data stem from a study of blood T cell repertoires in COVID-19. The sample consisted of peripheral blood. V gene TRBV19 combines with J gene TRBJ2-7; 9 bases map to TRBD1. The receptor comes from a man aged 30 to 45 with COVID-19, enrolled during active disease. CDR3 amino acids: CASTPFLTGGNYEQYF. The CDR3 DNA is TGTGCCAGTACCCCTTTCCTTACAGGGGGCAACTACGAGCAGTACTTC. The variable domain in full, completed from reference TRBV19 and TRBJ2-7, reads DGGITQSPKYLFRKEGQNVTLSCEQNLNHDAMYWYRQDPGQGLRLIYYSQIVNDFQKGDIAEGYSVSREKKESFPLTVTSAQKNPTAFYLCASTPFLTGGNYEQYFGPGTRLTVT.